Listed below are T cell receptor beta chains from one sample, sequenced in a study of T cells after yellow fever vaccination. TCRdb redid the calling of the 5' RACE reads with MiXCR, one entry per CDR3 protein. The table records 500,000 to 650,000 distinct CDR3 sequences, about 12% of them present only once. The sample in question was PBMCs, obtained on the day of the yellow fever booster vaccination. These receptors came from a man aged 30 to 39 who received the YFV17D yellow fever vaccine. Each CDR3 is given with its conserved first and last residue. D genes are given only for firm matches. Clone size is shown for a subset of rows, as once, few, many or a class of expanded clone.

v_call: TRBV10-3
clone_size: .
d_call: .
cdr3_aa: CAISDFGQRTEAFF

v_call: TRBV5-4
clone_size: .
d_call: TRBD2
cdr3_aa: CASNGALAGDSDTQYF

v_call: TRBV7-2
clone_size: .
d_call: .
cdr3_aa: CASSGKRLTSTDTQYF

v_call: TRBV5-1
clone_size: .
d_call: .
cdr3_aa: CASSLEARRYEQYF

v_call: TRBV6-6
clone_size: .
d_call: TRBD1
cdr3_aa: CAIQAGGRGYTF

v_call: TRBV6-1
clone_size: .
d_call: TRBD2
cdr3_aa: CASGGDGLAYEQYF

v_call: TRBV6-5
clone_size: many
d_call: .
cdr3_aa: CASSYERFTEAFF

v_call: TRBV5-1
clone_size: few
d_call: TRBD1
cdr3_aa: CASSLTGVGSETQYF

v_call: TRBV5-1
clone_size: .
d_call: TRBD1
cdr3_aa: CASSQGVSYNEQFF

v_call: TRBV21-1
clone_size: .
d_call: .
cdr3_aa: CASSPLLAGGADDEQFF

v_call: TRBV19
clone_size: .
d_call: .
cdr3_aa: CASSGRTMSYEQYF

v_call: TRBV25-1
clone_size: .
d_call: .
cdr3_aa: CASSDQGGELFF

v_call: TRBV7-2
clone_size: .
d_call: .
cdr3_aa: CASSLGPEAPLNEQFF

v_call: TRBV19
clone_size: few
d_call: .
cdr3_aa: CASSILGTSEKLFF

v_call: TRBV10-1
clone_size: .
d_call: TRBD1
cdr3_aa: CASSEGQGYQETQYF

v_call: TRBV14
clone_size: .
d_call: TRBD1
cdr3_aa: CASSQDVGQGDQREYNEQFF

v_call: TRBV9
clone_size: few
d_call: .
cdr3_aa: CASSVGSGPPRTQYF

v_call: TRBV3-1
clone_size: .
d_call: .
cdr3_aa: CASSRPPPGTEKLFF

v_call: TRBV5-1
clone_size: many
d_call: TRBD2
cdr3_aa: CASSTGLAIDEQFF

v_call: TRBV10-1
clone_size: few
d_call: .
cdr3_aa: CASSGGYLDSTDTQYF

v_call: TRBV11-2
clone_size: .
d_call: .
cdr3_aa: CASSFGGTGTEAFF

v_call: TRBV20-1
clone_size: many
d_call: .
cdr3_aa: CSASRPNTGELFF

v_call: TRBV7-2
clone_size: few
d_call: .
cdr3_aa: CASSVDANEQFF

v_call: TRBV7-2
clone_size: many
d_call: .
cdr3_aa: CASSVGPYTQYF

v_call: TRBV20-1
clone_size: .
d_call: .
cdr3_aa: CSARDPVPDGTEAFF

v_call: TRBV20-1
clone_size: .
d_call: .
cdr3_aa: CSALPGLETQYF

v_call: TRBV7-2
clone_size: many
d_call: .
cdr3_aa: CASSSPADTQYF

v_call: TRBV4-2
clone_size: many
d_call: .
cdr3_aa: CASSRMAWGMNTEAFF

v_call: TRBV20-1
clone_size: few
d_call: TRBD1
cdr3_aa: CSARRYRGNEKLFF

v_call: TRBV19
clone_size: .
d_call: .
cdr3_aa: CASSIGGAYEQYF

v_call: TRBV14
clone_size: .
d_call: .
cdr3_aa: CASSQVTPISLTDTQYF

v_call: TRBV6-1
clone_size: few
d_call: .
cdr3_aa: CASENKHQGRASSNEQFF

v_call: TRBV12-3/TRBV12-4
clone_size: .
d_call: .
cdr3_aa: CASSFSGYRETQYF

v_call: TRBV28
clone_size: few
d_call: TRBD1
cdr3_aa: CASRPGQGYEQYF

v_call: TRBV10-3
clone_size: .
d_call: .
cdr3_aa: CAISESSPPAYNEQFF

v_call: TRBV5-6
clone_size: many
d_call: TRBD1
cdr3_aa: CASSSQGGGETQYF

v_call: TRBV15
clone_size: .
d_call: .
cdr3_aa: CATSRDALGVWPQHF

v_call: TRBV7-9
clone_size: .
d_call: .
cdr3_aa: CASSALYYGYTF

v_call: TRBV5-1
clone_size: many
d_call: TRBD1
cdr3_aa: CASSLARQGPSYEQYF

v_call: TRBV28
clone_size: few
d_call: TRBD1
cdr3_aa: CASRGGQGNHEQYF

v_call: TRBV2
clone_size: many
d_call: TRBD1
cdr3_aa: CATSKDRGPDTQYF